This TCR beta chain was observed in a study of post-analysis software for immune sequencing data. About the study: Relapsing-remitting, secondary progressive and progressive-relapsing courses of multiple sclerosis were included. General study findings and limits: A handful of TRBV segments were significantly more frequent in patients than in controls. TRBV5-6, TRBV5-1 and TRBV20-1 were among these segments. Significantly lower normalized Chao1 diversity was seen in multiple sclerosis patients than in controls.

Included in the TCR beta cDNA libraries were unique molecular identifiers. Once 1 to 10 million T cells were used, approximately 470,000 cDNA molecules resulted. TCRdb redid the calling of the PCR reads with MiXCR, one entry per CDR3 protein. This table has about 540,000 distinct CDR3 sequences, about a third appearing once. The CDR3 consists of 15 residues. The V and J ends lost 1 base and 7 bases, in that order; junction bases with no gene match: 9. CDR1 MGHRA and CDR2 YSYEKL come from the germline V gene. A remark on this clonotype: The target antigen is unknown.

The source of this sequence is a girl aged 2-17 years with multiple sclerosis. The sequencing sample was made of blood. This chain joins TRBV4-1 and TRBJ2-7; 8 nucleotides line up with TRBD2. The chain's CDR3 is CASSQAGLALDEQYF. As DNA, the CDR3 is TGCGCCAGCAGCCAAGCCGGACTAGCCCTGGATGAGCAGTACTTC.